The 7 T cell receptor beta chains reported below all come from one sample, sequenced in a study of shared clonotypes between healthy human individuals. CD45RO-negative, CCR7-selected cells formed the naive CD8 fraction, which excluded terminally differentiated effector memory CD45RA+ cells. Some clones are missing from TCRdb's copy, which holds only in-frame ones; the method was immunoSEQ multiplex PCR. The sample shows 660,000 or so clones, roughly 95% of them seen only once. The source material was naive CD8+ T cells sorted from blood. These receptors all stem from a woman aged 25 to 39 in good health.

The chain couples TRBV29-1 to TRBJ2-5; possibly TRBD1 for D (5 bases). Trimming removed 3 bases at V and 4 bases at J, with 12 bases between. Germline lookup yields CDR1 SQVTM and CDR2 ANQGSEA. The CDR3 has 13 residues. This chain's CDR3 is CSVDVGVGETQYF. DNA for the CDR3: TGCAGCGTTGATGTAGGGGTGGGAGAGACCCAGTACTTC.

The chain is built from TRBV15 and TRBJ2-2; the D call may be TRBD1 or TRBD2 (5 bases each). Trimming left V 3 bases short and J 1 base short, with 12 bases between. Germline V gives CDR1 LNHNV, CDR2 YYDKDF (reference sequence). The CDR3 is 16 residues long. CDR3 DNA sequence: TGTGCCACCAGCAGTGGGACGGCAAAGAACACCGGGGAGCTGTTTTTT. Protein sequence: CATSSGTAKNTGELFF.

The chain couples TRBV7-2 to TRBJ2-5, with D unresolved. This CDR3 has 14 amino acids. Germline lookup yields CDR1 SGHTA and CDR2 FQGNSA. Trimming removed 2 bases at V and 5 bases at J, with 12 bases between. The DNA for the CDR3 is TGTGCCAGCAGCTTAATGAACCCATCTGAGACCCAGTACTTC. Translated: CASSLMNPSETQYF.

The chain joins TRBV19 to TRBJ2-7, with 8 positions matching TRBD1. The germline gives CDR1 LNHDA, CDR2 SQIVND (reference sequence). Germline trimming cut 10 bases from V and 3 bases from J; bases unmatched to any gene: 11. The CDR3 has 14 residues. CDR3 sequence: CATQPGTGGYEQYF. CDR3 nucleotides: TGTGCCACCCAACCCGGGACAGGAGGCTACGAGCAGTACTTC.

The chain combines TRBV6-1 with TRBJ2-1; no definite D call. Germline values: CDR1 MNHNS, CDR2 SASEGT. Trimming left V 2 bases short and J 2 bases short, with 13 bases between. This CDR3 region has 16 residues. CDR3 nucleotide sequence: TGTGCCAGCAGTGAACAATCGTCGCGGACCTACAATGAGCAGTTCTTC. It encodes CASSEQSSRTYNEQFF.

The chain joins TRBV7-9 to TRBJ2-1; 7 nucleotides line up with TRBD1. Germline-derived CDR1 and CDR2 are SEHNR and FQNEAQ (reference sequence). The CDR3 runs to 15 residues. J lost 0 bases, V lost 8 bases, and 7 bases had no gene match. CDR3 nucleotides: TGTGCCAGCGGTCCGGGACAGAGCTCCTACAATGAGCAGTTCTTC. Translating it yields CASGPGQSSYNEQFF. Looking up the rest from reference TRBV7-9 and TRBJ2-1 gives the full variable domain: DTGVSQNPRHKITKRGQNVTFRCDPISEHNRLYWYRQTLGQGPEFLTYFQNEAQLEKSRLLSDRFSAERPKGSFSTLEIQRTEQGDSAMYLCASGPGQSSYNEQFFGPGTRLTVL.

The chain employs TRBV7-2 and TRBJ2-5, with no clear D. Germline CDR1 SGHTA, CDR2 FQGNSA. V was shortened by 2 bases and J by 3 bases, with 10 bases between the two germline ends. This CDR3 region has 14 residues. Here the CDR3 DNA reads TGTGCCAGCAGCTTAAGTAAAGGGAAAGAGACCCAGTACTTC. It specifies CASSLSKGKETQYF.